These T cell receptor beta chains were read from a single sample in a study of T-cell reconstitution after alpha-beta-depleted transplantation in children. From the PCR reads, TCRdb called clonotypes with MiXCR, one entry per CDR3 protein. The repertoire includes around 200,000 distinct CDR3 sequences, about 9.2% of them detected once, and around 6.2% sits in the top ten. This sample comprised PBMCs from the stem cell graft donor, obtained from the stem cell graft. These receptors were collected from a human donor who donated a stem cell graft to a child with acute lymphoblastic leukemia. The CDR3 runs from the conserved cysteine through the conserved F or W. The order of the fields is J gene, clone size, V gene, D gene, CDR3 protein, CDR3 DNA. A D gene is named only where the DNA matches it firmly. The size of a clone is reported for some rows only, either as once, few or many, or as a class for expanded clones.

j_call: TRBJ1-2; clone_size: many; v_call: TRBV12-3/TRBV12-4; d_call: TRBD1; cdr3_aa: CASRRNRGLWGYTF; cdr3_nt: TGTGCCAGCAGGCGAAACAGGGGGCTATGGGGCTACACCTTC
j_call: TRBJ1-5; clone_size: many; v_call: TRBV6-5; d_call: TRBD1; cdr3_aa: CASSHTGQGAYQPQHF; cdr3_nt: TGTGCCAGCAGTCACACGGGACAGGGGGCCTATCAGCCCCAGCATTTT
j_call: TRBJ1-5; clone_size: -; v_call: TRBV19; d_call: -; cdr3_aa: CASSIVRAVSNQPQHF; cdr3_nt: TGTGCCAGTAGTATAGTGCGGGCGGTTAGCAATCAGCCCCAGCATTTT
j_call: TRBJ1-2; clone_size: -; v_call: TRBV7-9; d_call: -; cdr3_aa: CASSHGATEDNYGYTF; cdr3_nt: TGTGCCAGCAGCCATGGTGCCACAGAAGATAACTATGGCTACACCTTC
j_call: TRBJ1-2; clone_size: few; v_call: TRBV6-5; d_call: -; cdr3_aa: CASSYTSNYGYTF; cdr3_nt: TGTGCCTCCTCGTACACTTCTAACTATGGCTACACCTTC
j_call: TRBJ1-4; clone_size: many; v_call: TRBV5-1; d_call: TRBD1; cdr3_aa: CASTGQELEKLFF; cdr3_nt: TGCGCCAGCACGGGACAGGAACTTGAAAAACTGTTTTTT
j_call: TRBJ2-3; clone_size: medium-sized; v_call: TRBV5-1; d_call: TRBD2; cdr3_aa: CASSLAGTSGGTDTQYF; cdr3_nt: TGTGCCAGCAGCTTAGCGGGGACTAGCGGGGGGACAGATACGCAGTATTTT
j_call: TRBJ2-7; clone_size: few; v_call: TRBV7-2; d_call: TRBD2; cdr3_aa: CASSLVHLRTSNYEQYF; cdr3_nt: TGTGCCAGCAGCCTGGTACACCTGAGGACTAGCAATTACGAGCAGTACTTC
j_call: TRBJ2-5; clone_size: -; v_call: TRBV7-2; d_call: -; cdr3_aa: CASSLYHIRQQETQYF; cdr3_nt: TGTGCCAGCAGCTTATATCATATCCGACAACAAGAGACCCAGTACTTC
j_call: TRBJ2-1; clone_size: -; v_call: TRBV20-1; d_call: -; cdr3_aa: CRAYNGGRNEQFF; cdr3_nt: TGCAGGGCCTACAATGGGGGTCGGAATGAGCAGTTCTTC
j_call: TRBJ2-1; clone_size: -; v_call: TRBV3-1; d_call: TRBD2; cdr3_aa: CASSQVAGGYNEQFF; cdr3_nt: TGTGCCAGCAGCCAGGTAGCGGGGGGATACAATGAGCAGTTCTTC
j_call: TRBJ1-2; clone_size: -; v_call: TRBV7-6; d_call: -; cdr3_aa: CASSPRTTPDGYTF; cdr3_nt: TGTGCCAGCAGCCCGAGGACGACCCCGGATGGCTACACCTTC
j_call: TRBJ2-7; clone_size: -; v_call: TRBV7-2; d_call: TRBD1; cdr3_aa: CASSSGGGGFYEQYF; cdr3_nt: TGTGCCAGCAGCTCAGGGGGCGGTGGCTTCTACGAGCAGTACTTC
j_call: TRBJ1-1; clone_size: -; v_call: TRBV15; d_call: -; cdr3_aa: CATSRAGTDLRAFF; cdr3_nt: TGTGCCACCAGCAGAGCTGGGACGGATTTGAGAGCTTTCTTT
j_call: TRBJ2-3; clone_size: -; v_call: TRBV30; d_call: -; cdr3_aa: CAWTVTDTQYF; cdr3_nt: TGTGCCTGGACAGTCACAGATACGCAGTATTTT
j_call: TRBJ2-1; clone_size: -; v_call: TRBV20-1; d_call: TRBD1; cdr3_aa: CSARRGTGPLGEQFF; cdr3_nt: TGCAGTGCTAGGCGCGGGACAGGGCCTTTGGGTGAGCAGTTCTTC
j_call: TRBJ2-7; clone_size: many; v_call: TRBV27; d_call: -; cdr3_aa: CASSNSASSYEQYF; cdr3_nt: TGTGCCAGCAGCAATAGCGCTAGCTCCTACGAGCAGTACTTC
j_call: TRBJ2-3; clone_size: few; v_call: TRBV5-1; d_call: TRBD2; cdr3_aa: CASSPGLGSSKDTQYF; cdr3_nt: TGCGCCAGCAGCCCCGGACTAGGGTCGAGTAAAGATACGCAGTATTTT
j_call: TRBJ2-3; clone_size: -; v_call: TRBV2; d_call: -; cdr3_aa: CASSEVSGAREDTQYF; cdr3_nt: TGTGCCAGCAGTGAAGTGTCAGGGGCGCGGGAAGATACGCAGTATTTT
j_call: TRBJ2-3; clone_size: many; v_call: TRBV3-1; d_call: TRBD2; cdr3_aa: CASSLRSGGPNTQYF; cdr3_nt: TGTGCCAGCAGCCTCAGATCGGGGGGGCCAAATACGCAGTATTTT
j_call: TRBJ1-6; clone_size: -; v_call: TRBV25-1; d_call: -; cdr3_aa: CASSEYRQGNSPLHF; cdr3_nt: TGTGCCAGCAGTGAATATCGGCAGGGGAATTCACCCCTCCACTTT
j_call: TRBJ2-2; clone_size: -; v_call: TRBV3-1; d_call: TRBD1; cdr3_aa: CASSLRQGSTGELFF; cdr3_nt: TGTGCCAGCAGCCTTCGACAGGGAAGCACCGGGGAGCTGTTTTTT
j_call: TRBJ1-2; clone_size: few; v_call: TRBV28; d_call: -; cdr3_aa: CASTPRGKVGYGYTF; cdr3_nt: TGTGCCAGCACCCCTAGGGGTAAGGTCGGCTATGGCTACACCTTC
j_call: TRBJ2-3; clone_size: -; v_call: TRBV10-3; d_call: TRBD1; cdr3_aa: CAIRQGGVDTQYF; cdr3_nt: TGTGCCATTCGACAGGGTGGGGTAGATACGCAGTATTTT
j_call: TRBJ1-6; clone_size: many; v_call: TRBV29-1; d_call: -; cdr3_aa: CSVQQGAVDSPLHF; cdr3_nt: TGCAGCGTACAACAGGGCGCTGTCGATTCACCCCTCCACTTT
j_call: TRBJ2-5; clone_size: -; v_call: TRBV11-2; d_call: -; cdr3_aa: CASSLSVGGETQYF; cdr3_nt: TGTGCCAGCAGCTTATCAGTAGGCGGAGAGACCCAGTACTTC
j_call: TRBJ2-5; clone_size: few; v_call: TRBV18; d_call: -; cdr3_aa: CASSPAGQFEETQYF; cdr3_nt: TGTGCCAGCTCACCAGCGGGCCAATTTGAAGAGACCCAGTACTTC
j_call: TRBJ2-1; clone_size: -; v_call: TRBV12-3/TRBV12-4; d_call: -; cdr3_aa: CASSWSLTRVRVNEQFF; cdr3_nt: TGTGCCAGCAGTTGGAGCCTGACAAGGGTAAGGGTTAATGAGCAGTTCTTC
j_call: TRBJ1-2; clone_size: -; v_call: TRBV6-1; d_call: -; cdr3_aa: CASRPGQTNYGYTF; cdr3_nt: TGTGCCAGCAGGCCCGGACAGACTAACTATGGCTACACCTTC